The TCR beta chain under discussion was sequenced for a study of T cell changes during pregnancy in multiple sclerosis. Produced via immunoSEQ multiplex PCR; TCRdb's table is partial and in-frame only. The table shows 43,000 or so clones, with 80% to 95% occurring only once. This CDR3 region has 13 residues. The ends were cut back, 3 bases at V and 15 bases at J, with 18 bases in the middle. Germline CDR1 LNHDA, CDR2 SQIVND (reference sequence). The sequences come from peripheral blood, collected in the third trimester of pregnancy. V usage is TRBV19 and J usage is TRBJ2-1; possible D gene TRBD2, 5 bases. This clonotype was obtained from a female donor with multiple sclerosis, enrolled in a pregnancy study. The CDR3 spells CASSISGNPRRFF. The CDR3 bases are TGTGCCAGTAGTATTTCCGGGAACCCGCGGCGGTTCTTC.